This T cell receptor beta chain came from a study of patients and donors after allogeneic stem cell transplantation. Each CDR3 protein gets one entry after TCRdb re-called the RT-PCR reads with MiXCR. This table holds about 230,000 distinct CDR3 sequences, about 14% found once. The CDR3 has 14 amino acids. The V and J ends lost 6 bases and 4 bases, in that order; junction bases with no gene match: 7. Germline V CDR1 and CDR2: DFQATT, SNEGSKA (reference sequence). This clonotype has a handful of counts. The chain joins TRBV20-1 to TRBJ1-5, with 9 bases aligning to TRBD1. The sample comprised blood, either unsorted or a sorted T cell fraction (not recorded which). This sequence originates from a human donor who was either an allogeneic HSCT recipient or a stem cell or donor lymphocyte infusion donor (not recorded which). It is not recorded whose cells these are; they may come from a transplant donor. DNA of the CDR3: TGCAGTGCCTCGGCCGGGACAGGGAATCAGCCCCAGCATTTT. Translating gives CSASAGTGNQPQHF.